The 11 T cell receptor beta chains given below trace back to one sample, sequenced in a study of regulatory T cells in long-lasting Graves disease. HTBI primers from iRepertoire and Arm-PCR of CDR3 regions yielded the TCR beta libraries. Each CDR3 protein is one row after TCRdb ran MiXCR on the multiplex PCR reads. The sample holds 550,000 to 700,000 distinct CDR3 sequences, about 16% seen once. Described time point: newly diagnosed GD, antithyroid drugs for less than 3 months. PBMCs provided the RNA from which the TCR library was made. Another study also made use of these data, one on T cells in Graves' hyperthyroidism and ophthalmopathy.

The sequencing here drew on peripheral blood mononuclear cells (PBMCs), taken at new diagnosis, from a patient treated with antithyroid drugs. The origin of the receptors is a man younger than 35 with Graves disease.

The chain carries TRBV5-4 and TRBJ2-5, with a tentative D call TRBD1 (5 bases). Per the germline V gene, CDR1 is SGHNT and CDR2 is YYREEE (reference sequence). This CDR3 region has 15 residues. V dropped 4 bases and J dropped 4 bases, with 17 bases sitting between them. Written as DNA, the CDR3 is TGTGCCAGCAGCACGAGACAGAAGATGGGAGAGACCCAGTACTTC. Translated: CASSTRQKMGETQYF.

This clonotype has more than one count but fewer than ten. The CDR3 loop is CASSLGPVAGKAYNEQFF. The CDR3 coding sequence is TGTGCCAGCAGTTTAGGGCCCGTTGCGGGAAAGGCGTACAATGAGCAGTTCTTC. The gene calls are TRBV28 and TRBJ2-1, with D possibly being TRBD2 (6 bases). The CDR3 consists of 18 residues. Trimming removed 2 bases from V and 4 bases from J, with 21 bases in between. Germline-derived CDR1 and CDR2 are MDHEN and SYDVKM.

The chain employs TRBV7-6 and TRBJ2-7; 9 bases map to TRBD1. The CDR3 covers 17 residues. Germline V lookup: CDR1 SGHVS, CDR2 FNYEAQ. V was pared by 4 bases and J by 6 bases, with 16 bases of the junction left unmatched. CDR3 in amino acids: CASSSQRPGTGYREQYF. CDR3 in DNA: TGTGCCAGCAGCTCACAGCGACCCGGGACAGGGTACCGCGAGCAGTACTTC.

V usage is TRBV9 and J usage is TRBJ1-2; D ambiguous. Germline values: CDR1 SGDLS, CDR2 YYNGEE. The CDR3 length is 15 residues. Deletions cut 0 bases from V and 4 bases from J, with 13 bases between. The CDR3 DNA is TGTGCCAGCAGCGTAGAAGACGGCTATTTCTATGGCTACACCTTC. This sequence encodes CASSVEDGYFYGYTF.

This clonotype occurred many times. V is TRBV7-9 and J is TRBJ2-7; 13 nucleotides match TRBD2. The CDR3 covers 16 residues. V was pared by 1 base and J by 2 bases, with 2 bases of the junction left unmatched. CDR1 is SEHNR and CDR2 is FQNEAQ in the germline V gene (reference sequence). The CDR3 spells CASSLGTSGGTYEQYF. CDR3 DNA: TGTGCCAGCAGCTTAGGGACTAGCGGGGGAACCTACGAGCAGTACTTC.

This clonotype has ten or more counts. This chain uses TRBV6-1 with TRBJ1-2; D possibly corresponds to TRBD1 (6 bases). V was pared by 6 bases and J by 4 bases, with 18 bases between. This CDR3 is built from 15 residues. Germline V gives CDR1 MNHNS, CDR2 SASEGT. For the CDR3, the DNA is TGTGCCAGCAGGCCGATATCCGGACAGCCCTATGGCTACACCTTC. Its protein product is CASRPISGQPYGYTF.

This clonotype was picked up a small number of times. CDR3 sequence reads: CASSRGRTGRTDTQYF. The CDR3 nucleotides read TGTGCCAGCAGCCGGGGGCGGACAGGGCGAACAGATACGCAGTATTTT. The chain links TRBV7-9 to TRBJ2-3; TRBD1 matches 8 bases. Trimming at V came to 5 bases and at J to 3 bases, leaving 10 bases not matched to a gene. The CDR3 is 16 residues long. Germline loops: CDR1 SEHNR, CDR2 FQNEAQ (reference sequence).

Worth noting for this clonotype: Germline and junction disagree at one end, which may indicate a read error. V is TRBV2 and J is TRBJ2-2, with D perhaps TRBD2 (5 bases). The CDR3 sequence is 14 residues long. Germline V gene sequence: CDR1 SNHLY, CDR2 FYNNEI. The CDR3 region is CASKAGLDTEELFF. The CDR3 DNA reads as TGTGCCAGCAAGGCGGGTCTTGACACCGAGGAGCTGTTTTTT.

The chain links TRBV7-9 to TRBJ2-6; D is possibly TRBD1 or TRBD2 (6 bases each). This CDR3 has 17 amino acids. Germline CDR1 SEHNR, CDR2 FQNEAQ (reference sequence). V was clipped by 0 bases and J by 2 bases, with 11 bases between them. CDR3 amino acids: CASSLAHREAGANVLTF. The CDR3 DNA reads TGTGCCAGCAGCTTAGCGCACAGGGAGGCTGGGGCCAACGTCCTGACTTTC.

The chain couples TRBV5-1 to TRBJ2-5; D call uncertain. Germline values: CDR1 SGHRS, CDR2 YFSETQ. The germline V and J ends were trimmed by 5 bases and 2 bases, with 13 bases remaining between them. The CDR3 runs 14 residues. In DNA form, the CDR3 reads TGCGCCAGCAGGGTTACGGGCCCACAAGAGACCCAGTACTTC. This codes for CASRVTGPQETQYF.

The V and J genes are TRBV28 and TRBJ2-7; no firm D call. CDR1 is MDHEN and CDR2 is SYDVKM in the germline V gene. There are 12 residues in the CDR3. The CDR3 reads CAKRTPGYEQYF. The CDR3 nucleotides are TGTGCGAAGAGGACCCCTGGTTACGAGCAGTACTTC.